Below are 22 T cell receptor beta chains sequenced from a single sample in a study of T cells in narcolepsy. TCRdb's copy holds only in-frame clones and misses some; the assay was immunoSEQ multiplex PCR. The top ten clones hold 0.85% to 1.3% of a sample with 9,500 to 12,000 clones, around 94% of them seen once. The sequenced material came from CD45RA- memory CD4+ T cells from PBMCs. The receptors here all came from a human donor with narcolepsy.

This chain links TRBV2 with TRBJ2-1, with a weak D call TRBD1 (6 bases). The CDR3 extends over 16 amino acids. The germline V gene encodes CDR1 SNHLY and CDR2 FYNNEI. The V gene lost 5 bases and the J gene lost 4 bases, with 18 bases spanning the gap. CDR3 amino acids: CASSPDRSTTYNEQFF. The CDR3 nucleotides are TGTGCCAGCAGTCCCGACAGGTCTACTACATACAATGAGCAGTTCTTC.

CDR3 sequence (DNA): TGCAGCGTTGTTGAAGGGGACACTTATCAGCCCCAGCATTTT. As protein: CSVVEGDTYQPQHF. The gene calls are TRBV29-1 and TRBJ1-5, with a possible D match to TRBD1 (6 bases). V dropped 4 bases and J dropped 5 bases, with 15 bases sitting between them. The germline gives CDR1 SQVTM, CDR2 ANQGSEA. This CDR3 is built from 14 residues. Filled out from reference TRBV29-1 and TRBJ1-5, the complete variable domain reads SAVISQKPSRDICQRGTSLTIQCQVDSQVTMMFWYRQQPGQSLTLIATANQGSEATYESGFVIDKFPISRPNLTFSTLTVSNMSPEDSSIYLCSVVEGDTYQPQHFGDGTRLSIL.

The chain couples TRBV29-1 to TRBJ2-3, with 9 bases aligning to TRBD1. This CDR3 is built from 13 residues. The ends lost 3 bases at V and 6 bases at J; junction bases unmatched: 4. Germline CDR1 is SQVTM and CDR2 is ANQGSEA. CDR3 DNA: TGCAGCGTTGAGGTGACAGGGGGGGATACGCAGTATTTT. This encodes CSVEVTGGDTQYF.

The chain employs TRBV20-1 and TRBJ1-2, with D uncertain. Germline CDR1 is DFQATT and CDR2 is SNEGSKA (reference sequence). The CDR3 contains 11 residues. V lost 0 bases and J lost 7, with 6 bases in between. CDR3 amino acids: CSARDQFGYTF. CDR3 nucleotide sequence: TGCAGTGCTAGAGATCAATTTGGCTACACCTTC.

This sequence joins TRBV6-5 and TRBJ1-1, with D uncertain. The germline V and J ends were trimmed by 2 bases and 1 base, with 11 bases remaining between them. The CDR3 spans 15 residues. Germline lookup yields CDR1 MNHEY and CDR2 SVGAGI. The CDR3 spells CASSYRKGRNTEAFF. CDR3 coding DNA: TGTGCCAGCAGTTACAGAAAGGGTCGGAACACTGAAGCTTTCTTT.

The V gene is TRBV28, the J gene TRBJ1-5; 8 nucleotides agree with TRBD1. The germline gives CDR1 MDHEN, CDR2 SYDVKM. The trim removed 2 bases at V and 2 bases at J, leaving 8 bases unmatched. The CDR3 has 17 amino acids. The CDR3 DNA sequence: TGTGCCAGCAGTTTACTTGGACAGGGACGCGGCAATCAGCCCCAGCATTTT. Encoded protein: CASSLLGQGRGNQPQHF. The whole variable domain, remainder taken from reference TRBV28 and TRBJ1-5, is DVKVTQSSRYLVKRTGEKVFLECVQDMDHENMFWYRQDPGLGLRLIYFSYDVKMKEKGDIPEGYSVSREKKERFSLILESASTNQTSMYLCASSLLGQGRGNQPQHFGDGTRLSIL.

This rearrangement joins TRBV7-8 to TRBJ2-3; TRBD1 aligns across 9 bases. V gave up 1 base and J gave up 6 bases; unmatched junction bases: 11. The CDR3 is made up of 17 amino acids. Germline CDR1 and CDR2: SGHVS and FQNEAQ. As DNA, the CDR3 is TGTGCCAGCAGCTTAGGGGTCAGGGGGACAGGGAGTGATACGCAGTATTTT. It specifies CASSLGVRGTGSDTQYF.

The chain uses TRBV5-4 and TRBJ2-1; 10 nucleotides agree with TRBD2. Unmatched junction bases numbered 3, after V lost 0 bases and J lost 3 bases. CDR1 and CDR2 from the germline V gene are SGHNT and YYREEE (reference sequence). This CDR3 has 16 amino acids. In DNA, the CDR3 is TGTGCCAGCAGCTTGGGACTAGCGGGTCTCTACAATGAGCAGTTCTTC. It translates to CASSLGLAGLYNEQFF.

The chain couples TRBV5-1 to TRBJ2-7; 9 bases fit TRBD2. There are 15 residues in the CDR3. Per the germline V gene, CDR1 is SGHRS and CDR2 is YFSETQ. V shed 4 bases, J shed 3 bases, and the junction held 8 bases outside the gene matches. The CDR3 coding sequence is TGCGCCAGCAGCCCCACCGCGGGAGGGATCTACGAGCAGTACTTC. Translating it yields CASSPTAGGIYEQYF. Full variable domain (rest looked up from reference TRBV5-1 and TRBJ2-7): KAGVTQTPRYLIKTRGQQVTLSCSPISGHRSVSWYQQTPGQGLQFLFEYFSETQRNKGNFPGRFSGRQFSNSRSEMNVSTLELGDSALYLCASSPTAGGIYEQYFGPGTRLTVT.

This chain connects TRBV28 to TRBJ2-7, with TRBD1 matching 9 bases. This CDR3 has 13 residues. Germline lookup yields CDR1 MDHEN and CDR2 SYDVKM. The trim removed 6 bases at V and 6 bases at J, leaving 6 bases unmatched. CDR3: CASRGTGSPEQYF. The CDR3 DNA reads as TGTGCCAGCAGAGGGACAGGGTCCCCCGAGCAGTACTTC.

V gene TRBV2 combines with J gene TRBJ1-4; 7 bases agree with TRBD1. In germline, CDR1 is SNHLY, CDR2 FYNNEI. The CDR3 loop spans 13 amino acids. With V trimmed by 9 bases and J by 7 bases, 8 bases remained unmatched. The CDR3 here is CASSGTEGEKLFF. The CDR3 nucleotides read TGTGCCAGTTCCGGGACAGAGGGTGAAAAACTGTTTTTT.

The chain combines TRBV19 with TRBJ1-2; TRBD1 might be the D (5 bases). There are 14 residues in the CDR3. Germline assignment: CDR1 LNHDA and CDR2 SQIVND (reference sequence). The V gene lost 5 bases and the J gene lost 4 bases, with 14 bases spanning the gap. The CDR3 sequence: CASSPFDSSYGYTF. The CDR3 DNA is TGTGCCAGTAGTCCTTTCGACAGCAGCTATGGCTACACCTTC.

This sequence joins TRBV7-2 and TRBJ2-1; D possibly corresponds to TRBD1 (7 bases). Trimming removed 5 bases from V and 1 base from J, with 15 bases in between. The CDR3 is 16 residues long. Per germline, CDR1 SGHTA and CDR2 FQGNSA. CDR3: CASSPGGSGSYNEQFF. DNA of the CDR3: TGTGCCAGCAGCCCAGGGGGGAGCGGGTCCTACAATGAGCAGTTCTTC.

The chain combines TRBV6-5 with TRBJ2-5; possibly TRBD1 for D (5 bases). Trimming pared 7 bases from V and 1 base from J, leaving 13 bases between. This CDR3 is built from 14 residues. Per the germline V gene, CDR1 is MNHEY and CDR2 is SVGAGI. CDR3 DNA sequence: TGTGCCAGCATCCCCCCAGGGTCCCAAGAGACCCAGTACTTC. Its translation: CASIPPGSQETQYF.

The CDR3 reads CASSIVDRGRYNEQFF. For the CDR3, the DNA is TGTGCCAGTAGTATTGTCGACAGGGGGCGGTACAATGAGCAGTTCTTC. The chain uses TRBV19 and TRBJ2-1, with TRBD1 matching 10 bases. V was clipped by 3 bases and J by 4 bases; unmatched bases: 6. Germline lookup yields CDR1 LNHDA and CDR2 SQIVND (reference sequence). This CDR3 is 16 amino acids long.

The V call is TRBV18, the J call TRBJ1-1; TRBD1 matches at 7 bases. Germline CDR1 and CDR2: KGHSH and LQKENI. The junction had 15 bases not matched to a gene; V was cut back by 3 bases and J by 5 bases. CDR3 length: 17 residues. CDR3 DNA: TGTGCCAGCTCACCGAACCGAATGACAGGGACGGGGACTGAAGCTTTCTTT. Its protein is CASSPNRMTGTGTEAFF. Combining the CDR3 with reference TRBV18 and TRBJ1-1 gives the whole variable domain NAGVMQNPRHLVRRRGQEARLRCSPMKGHSHVYWYRQLPEEGLKFMVYLQKENIIDESGMPKERFSAEFPKEGPSILRIQQVVRGDSAAYFCASSPNRMTGTGTEAFFGQGTRLTVV.

The chain uses TRBV6-5 and TRBJ1-1; TRBD1 matches at 7 bases. This CDR3 region has 13 residues. With 6 bases clipped from V and 4 bases from J, the junction kept 5 bases outside the gene matches. The germline CDR1 and CDR2 sequences are MNHEY and SVGAGI. This CDR3 is CASRLTGTTEAFF. The DNA of the CDR3 is TGTGCCAGCAGACTGACAGGGACCACTGAAGCTTTCTTT.

The chain joins TRBV6-5 to TRBJ2-7; D is undetermined. Germline values: CDR1 MNHEY, CDR2 SVGAGI. Between the trimmed V and J ends, which lost 5 bases and 2 bases, there was a span of 13 bases. This CDR3 comprises 14 residues. As DNA, the CDR3 is TGTGCCAGCAGTGCTCCTCAGGTTCCCTACGAGCAGTACTTC. It codes for CASSAPQVPYEQYF.

The chain links TRBV19 to TRBJ1-5; D uncertain. V was trimmed by 7 bases and J by 2 bases, leaving 9 bases between them. The CDR3 has 13 amino acids. Germline CDR1 reads LNHDA; CDR2 reads SQIVND (reference sequence). CDR3: CASNGGGNQPQHF. Here the CDR3 DNA reads TGTGCCAGTAATGGCGGGGGCAATCAGCCCCAGCATTTT.

The rearrangement joins TRBV18 to TRBJ2-5; 8 nucleotides agree with TRBD2. The DNA end lines up better with TRBJ2-7; the J call may be wrong. The CDR3 sequence is 14 residues long. Germline values: CDR1 KGHSH, CDR2 LQKENI. The DNA for the CDR3 is TGTGCCAGCTCACTACTAGCGGACTTTTACGAGCAGTACTTC. It is translated as CASSLLADFYEQYF.

The chain links TRBV7-9 to TRBJ2-1, with D perhaps TRBD2 (6 bases). Germline CDR1 is SEHNR and CDR2 is FQNEAQ (reference sequence). The V and J ends lost 1 base and 8 bases respectively, with 15 bases between them. The CDR3 covers 15 residues. CDR3 region: CASSLGRGIGDEQFF. The CDR3 nucleotides are TGTGCCAGCAGCTTAGGTCGCGGGATTGGGGATGAGCAGTTCTTC.

This clone was counted a few times. Other DNA sequences in this sample translate to the same CDR3. The chain recombines TRBV5-6 with TRBJ2-5; D is uncertain. The CDR3 length is 11 residues. Trimming removed 3 bases from V and 2 bases from J, with 2 bases in between. CDR1 is SGHDT, CDR2 YYEEEE, per germline. CDR3 loop: CASSSQETQYF. The DNA for the CDR3 is TGTGCCAGCAGCTCTCAAGAGACCCAGTACTTC.